Included here is one TCR beta chain sequence, with context. The target of this receptor is not known. No qualities accompany the bases; no much larger clone lies one base away. What the time point label conveys for this sample: pre-treatment sample, taken before nivolumab and TIL therapy. Between late 2017 and 2020, a dual-center phase I trial enrolled adults who had stage 4 NSCLC. The samples were drawn from an open-label, single-arm phase I trial testing tumor-infiltrating lymphocyte therapy combined with nivolumab in advanced non-small cell lung cancer. Mononuclear cells from blood collected in EDTA tubes were isolated on a Ficoll gradient and snap-frozen as pellets, and DNA was then extracted using a Qiagen mini-prep kit. The data were taken from a study of TIL therapy for anti-PD-1-resistant metastatic lung cancer (dated by TCRdb to about 2021). Background on the whole study: Tumors were harvested before any PD-1/PD-L1 blockade; patients then received nivolumab, and those progressing received lymphodepletion, expanded TIL infusion and IL-2. Enrolled patients had a median age of about 53 years (range about 38-85) and a median tumor PD-L1 proportion score of less than 7%. The cohort was predominantly lung adenocarcinoma, with several EGFR-mutant and two ALK-rearranged tumors, and half of patients were current or former smokers. Across the cohort, whole-exome sequencing showed a median non-synonymous tumor mutation burden of roughly 1.5 mutations per megabase. T cell receptor beta sequencing of tumor and peripheral blood was used to follow clonotypes across the tumor, the expanded TIL product and serial blood samples. The paper as a whole reports these results and caveats: Infused TIL clonotypes partially replaced the baseline peripheral repertoire then decayed over months, with no apparent association between persistence and response. The cohort was highly selected, with more treatment-naive, never-smoker and oncogene-addicted patients than typical, limiting generalizability. The study protocol defined all tumor marker inferences as exploratory.

TCR beta CDR3 regions were amplified from genomic DNA by bias-controlled multiplex PCR with the immunoSEQ v3 hsTCRB kit. An Illumina NextSeq 500 was used to sequence the TCR libraries, reaching some 2 million read pairs at survey level or roughly 4.5-6 million at deep level. As for the authors' bioinformatics: The immunoSEQ Analyzer software assigned V, D and J genes, filtered out non-productive sequences, and reported clonality. To compare repertoires between infused TIL and blood, productive Simpson clonality was used along with the Morisita overlap index of productive TRB rearrangements. The absolute count of a clonotype in blood was estimated by multiplying the lymphocyte count by the CD3+ fraction and by the productive frequency of the clone. Held by TCRdb, this immuneACCESS table contains in-frame sequences only and omits some clones. Under half of the omission traces to an unresolved V gene where checked; the cause of the rest is unknown. The D gene and trimming were derived from the DNA, and the V and J assignments and clone size from that table. Recorded for this sample are tens of thousands of clones; around three quarters of them occurred a single time. The ten largest clones add up to over 12% of the sample.

From the cysteine up to the phenylalanine, the CDR3 has a length of 12 residues. Only the CDR3 region is kept as DNA, spanning 36 bases read in frame from base 1. Between the V and J ends, shortened by 6 bases and 5 bases respectively, the junction contains 8 bases. The germline V gene encodes CDR1 MDHEN and CDR2 SYDVKM. The chain uses TRBV28 and TRBJ1-5; tentative D gene TRBD1, with 5 bases matching. This specimen consisted of blood, obtained at baseline. The clonotype originates from a man between 65 and 85 years old with non-small cell lung cancer. This receptor carries the CDR3 CASRRDDQPQHF. The nucleotide sequence reads TGTGCCAGCAGGAGGGACGATCAGCCCCAGCATTTT. The entire variable domain, with the stretches around the CDR3 drawn from the reference TRBV28 and TRBJ1-5 proteins, is DVKVTQSSRYLVKRTGEKVFLECVQDMDHENMFWYRQDPGLGLRLIYFSYDVKMKEKGDIPEGYSVSREKKERFSLILESASTNQTSMYLCASRRDDQPQHFGDGTRLSIL.